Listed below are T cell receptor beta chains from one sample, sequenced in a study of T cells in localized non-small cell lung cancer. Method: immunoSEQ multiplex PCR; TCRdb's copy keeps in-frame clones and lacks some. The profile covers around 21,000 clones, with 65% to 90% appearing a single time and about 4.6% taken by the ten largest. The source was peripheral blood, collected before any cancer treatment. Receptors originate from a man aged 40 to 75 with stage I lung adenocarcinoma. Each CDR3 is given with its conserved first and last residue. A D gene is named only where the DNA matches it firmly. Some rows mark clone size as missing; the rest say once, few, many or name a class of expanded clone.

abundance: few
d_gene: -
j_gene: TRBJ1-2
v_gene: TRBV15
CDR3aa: CATSRGVASGYTF
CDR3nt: TGTGCCACCAGCAGGGGCGTCGCTAGTGGCTACACCTTC

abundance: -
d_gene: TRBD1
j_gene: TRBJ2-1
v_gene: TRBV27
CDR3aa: CASSAGTGSYNEQFF
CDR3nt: TGTGCCAGCAGCGCCGGGACAGGGAGCTACAATGAGCAGTTCTTC

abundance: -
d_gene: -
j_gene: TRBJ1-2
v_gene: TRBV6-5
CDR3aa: CASSYSGNNYGYTF
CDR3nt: TGTGCCAGCAGTTACTCGGGGAATAACTATGGCTACACCTTC

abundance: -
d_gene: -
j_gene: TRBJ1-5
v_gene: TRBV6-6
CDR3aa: CASSYGREASNQPQHF
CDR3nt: TGTGCCAGCAGTTACGGGCGGGAGGCTAGCAATCAGCCCCAGCATTTT

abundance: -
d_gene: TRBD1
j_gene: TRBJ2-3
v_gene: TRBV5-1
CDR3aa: CASSFDRGGTDTQYF
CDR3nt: TGCGCCAGCAGCTTTGACAGGGGAGGCACAGATACGCAGTATTTT

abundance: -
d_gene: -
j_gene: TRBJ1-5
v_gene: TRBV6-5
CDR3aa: CASSYSSTLSEPQHF
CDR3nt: TGTGCCAGCAGTTACTCGTCCACCCTCAGTGAGCCCCAGCATTTT

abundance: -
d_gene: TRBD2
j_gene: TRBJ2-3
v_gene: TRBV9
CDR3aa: CASSPAGAVTDTQYF
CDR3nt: TGTGCCAGCAGCCCAGCGGGGGCCGTCACAGATACGCAGTATTTT

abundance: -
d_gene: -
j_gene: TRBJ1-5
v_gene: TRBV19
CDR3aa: CASSILADSNQPQHF
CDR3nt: TGTGCCAGTAGTATTTTGGCGGATAGCAATCAGCCCCAGCATTTT

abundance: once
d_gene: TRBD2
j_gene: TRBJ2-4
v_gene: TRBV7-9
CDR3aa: CASRPGGGGNIQYF
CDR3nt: TGTGCCAGCCGCCCGGGAGGGGGAGGAAACATTCAGTACTTC

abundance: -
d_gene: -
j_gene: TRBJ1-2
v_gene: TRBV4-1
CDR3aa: CASSQGGGTVMYGYTF
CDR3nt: TGCGCCAGCAGCCAAGGGGGCGGGACGGTGATGTATGGCTACACCTTC

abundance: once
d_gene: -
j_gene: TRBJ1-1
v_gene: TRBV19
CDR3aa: CASSTHPNTEAFF
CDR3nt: TGTGCCAGTAGTACTCACCCGAACACTGAAGCTTTCTTT

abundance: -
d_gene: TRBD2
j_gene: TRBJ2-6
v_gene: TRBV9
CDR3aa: CASSGTTAGFAGANVLTF
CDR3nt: TGTGCCAGCAGCGGAACGACAGCGGGGTTCGCTGGGGCCAACGTCCTGACTTTC

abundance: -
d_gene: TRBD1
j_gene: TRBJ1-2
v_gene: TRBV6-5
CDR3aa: CASSYYRGNYGYTF
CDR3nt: TGTGCCAGCAGTTACTACAGGGGAAACTATGGCTACACCTTC

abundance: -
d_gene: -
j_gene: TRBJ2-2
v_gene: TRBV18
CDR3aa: CASSPFTGELFF
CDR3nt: TGTGCCAGCTCACCCTTCACCGGGGAGCTGTTTTTT

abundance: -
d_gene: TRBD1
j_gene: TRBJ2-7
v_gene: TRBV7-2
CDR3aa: CASSLRQGADYEQYF
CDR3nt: TGTGCCAGCAGCCTCCGACAGGGTGCGGACTACGAGCAGTACTTC

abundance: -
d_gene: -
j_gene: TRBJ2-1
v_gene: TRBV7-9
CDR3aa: CATDRGNEQFF
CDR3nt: TGTGCCACCGACCGGGGGAATGAGCAGTTCTTC

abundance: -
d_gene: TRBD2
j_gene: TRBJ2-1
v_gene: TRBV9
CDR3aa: CASSDSGGRNEQFF
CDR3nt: TGTGCCAGCAGCGATAGCGGGGGGAGGAATGAGCAGTTCTTC

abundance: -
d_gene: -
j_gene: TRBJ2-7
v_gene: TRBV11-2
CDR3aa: CASSLVAGTSSYEQYF
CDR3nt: TGTGCCAGCAGCTTAGTGGCGGGTACTAGCTCCTACGAGCAGTACTTC

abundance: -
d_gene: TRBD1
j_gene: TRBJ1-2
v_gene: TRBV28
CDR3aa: CASRPTGRTYGYTF
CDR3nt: TGTGCCAGCAGGCCGACAGGGAGGACCTATGGCTACACCTTC

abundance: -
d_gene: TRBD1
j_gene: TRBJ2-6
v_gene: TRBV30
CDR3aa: CAFFRDRGSLASGANVLTF
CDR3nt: TGTGCCTTCTTCCGGGACAGGGGGAGCCTTGCCTCTGGGGCCAACGTCCTGACTTTC

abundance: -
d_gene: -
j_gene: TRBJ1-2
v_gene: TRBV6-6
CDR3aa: CASRTQGTNGYTF
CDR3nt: TGTGCCAGCAGGACACAGGGAACGAATGGCTACACCTTC

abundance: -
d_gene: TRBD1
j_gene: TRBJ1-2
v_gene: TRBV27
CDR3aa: CASSGTGSSGYTF
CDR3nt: TGTGCCAGCAGTGGGACAGGGTCCAGTGGCTACACCTTC

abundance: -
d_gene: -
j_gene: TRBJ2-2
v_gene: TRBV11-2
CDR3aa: CASRRNRNTGELFF
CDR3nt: TGTGCCAGCAGGCGGAACAGGAACACCGGGGAGCTGTTTTTT

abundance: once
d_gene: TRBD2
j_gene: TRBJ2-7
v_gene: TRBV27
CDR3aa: CASSLTSDTYEQYF
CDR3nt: TGTGCCAGCAGTTTGACTAGCGATACCTACGAGCAGTACTTC

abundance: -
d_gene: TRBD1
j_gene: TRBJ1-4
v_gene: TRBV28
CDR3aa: CASRGDSHEKLFF
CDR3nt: TGTGCCAGCAGAGGGGACAGTCATGAAAAACTGTTTTTT

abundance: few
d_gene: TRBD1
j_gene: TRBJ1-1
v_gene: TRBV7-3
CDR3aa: CASSRDRDTEAFF
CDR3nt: TGTGCCAGCAGCCGGGACAGGGACACTGAAGCTTTCTTT

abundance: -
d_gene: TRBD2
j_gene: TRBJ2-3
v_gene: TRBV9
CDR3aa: CASSVPVSGGVGGDTQYF
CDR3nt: TGTGCCAGCAGCGTCCCCGTTAGCGGGGGGGTGGGTGGAGATACGCAGTATTTT

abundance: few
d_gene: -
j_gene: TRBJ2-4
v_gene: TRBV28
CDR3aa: CASSKGGQAKNIQYF
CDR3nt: TGTGCCAGCAGTAAGGGGGGGCAGGCCAAAAACATTCAGTACTTC

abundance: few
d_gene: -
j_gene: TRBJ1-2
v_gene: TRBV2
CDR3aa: CASSVQGLIYGYTF
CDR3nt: TGTGCCAGCAGTGTTCAGGGTTTAATCTATGGCTACACCTTC

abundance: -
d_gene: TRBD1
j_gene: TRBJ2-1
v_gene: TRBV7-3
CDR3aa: CASSSRDSVSHEQFF
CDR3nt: TGTGCCAGCAGCTCCCGGGACAGCGTATCCCATGAGCAGTTCTTC

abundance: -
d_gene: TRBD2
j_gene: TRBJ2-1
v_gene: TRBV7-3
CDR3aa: CASTPLAGASYNEQFF
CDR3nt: TGTGCCAGCACTCCACTAGCGGGGGCCTCCTACAATGAGCAGTTCTTC

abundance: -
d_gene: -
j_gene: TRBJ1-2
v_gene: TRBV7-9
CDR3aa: CASSPTVLGGIGYGYTF
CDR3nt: TGTGCCAGCAGCCCGACAGTCCTCGGCGGCATAGGCTATGGCTACACCTTC

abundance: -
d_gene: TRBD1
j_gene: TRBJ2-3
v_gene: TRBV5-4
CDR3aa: CASFRQGATDTQYF
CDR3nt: TGTGCCAGCTTCAGACAGGGGGCCACAGATACGCAGTATTTT

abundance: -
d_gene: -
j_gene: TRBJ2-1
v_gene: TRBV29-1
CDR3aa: CSARTVRNEQFF
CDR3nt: TGCAGCGCCCGGACGGTGCGTAATGAGCAGTTCTTC

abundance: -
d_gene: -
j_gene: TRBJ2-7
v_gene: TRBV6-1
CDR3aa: CASSESSFYEQYF
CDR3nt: TGTGCCAGCAGTGAGAGCTCCTTTTACGAGCAGTACTTC

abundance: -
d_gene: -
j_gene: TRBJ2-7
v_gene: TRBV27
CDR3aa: CASNSLGSGLFEQYF
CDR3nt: TGTGCCAGCAATTCACTGGGATCAGGGCTCTTCGAGCAGTACTTC

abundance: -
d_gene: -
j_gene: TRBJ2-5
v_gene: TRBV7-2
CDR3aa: CASSLAQQETQYF
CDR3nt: TGTGCCAGCAGCTTAGCACAGCAAGAGACCCAGTACTTC

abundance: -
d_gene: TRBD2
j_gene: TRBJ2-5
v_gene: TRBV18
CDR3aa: CASSALAGVETQYF
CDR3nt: TGTGCCAGCTCAGCACTAGCGGGGGTGGAGACCCAGTACTTC

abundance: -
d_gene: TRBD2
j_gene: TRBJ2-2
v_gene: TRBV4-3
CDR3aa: CASSQNSGAGVAGELFF
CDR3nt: TGCGCCAGCAGCCAAAATTCGGGAGCGGGGGTAGCGGGGGAGCTGTTTTTT

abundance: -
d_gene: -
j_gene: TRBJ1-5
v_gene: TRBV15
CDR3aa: CATSRGRDSNQPQHF
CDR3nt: TGTGCCACCAGCAGAGGCAGGGATAGCAATCAGCCCCAGCATTTT

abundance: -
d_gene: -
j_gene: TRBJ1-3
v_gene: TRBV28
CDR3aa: CASSYPRAVKGNTIYF
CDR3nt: TGTGCCAGCAGTTACCCTAGGGCGGTGAAAGGAAACACCATATATTTT

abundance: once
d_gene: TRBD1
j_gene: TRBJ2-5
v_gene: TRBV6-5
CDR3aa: CASRLTYGQEGTQYF
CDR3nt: TGTGCCAGCAGACTGACGTACGGACAGGAAGGGACCCAGTACTTC

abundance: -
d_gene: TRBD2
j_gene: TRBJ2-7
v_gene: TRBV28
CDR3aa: CATGLAGGINHF
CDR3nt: TGTGCCACCGGACTAGCGGGAGGGATAAACCACTTC

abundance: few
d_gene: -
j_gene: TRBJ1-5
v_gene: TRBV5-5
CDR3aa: CASSLLGDSNQPQHF
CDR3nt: TGTGCCAGCAGCTTGTTAGGGGACAGCAATCAGCCCCAGCATTTT

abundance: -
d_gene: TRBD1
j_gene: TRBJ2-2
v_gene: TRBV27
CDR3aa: CASSLNRGNGELFF
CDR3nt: TGTGCCAGCAGTTTAAACAGGGGGAACGGGGAGCTGTTTTTT

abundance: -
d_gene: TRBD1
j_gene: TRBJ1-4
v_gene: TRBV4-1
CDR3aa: CASSQDHKGAGEKLFF
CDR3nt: TGCGCCAGCAGCCAAGATCACAAGGGGGCGGGTGAAAAACTGTTTTTT

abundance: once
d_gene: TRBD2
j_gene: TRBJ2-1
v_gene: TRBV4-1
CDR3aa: CASSQRTSGKYNEQFF
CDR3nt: TGCGCCAGCAGCCAGAGGACTAGCGGGAAATACAATGAGCAGTTCTTC

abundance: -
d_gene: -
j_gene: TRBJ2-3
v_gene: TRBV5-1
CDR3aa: CASSLAESSTDTQYF
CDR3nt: TGCGCCAGCAGCTTAGCTGAGTCTAGCACAGATACGCAGTATTTT

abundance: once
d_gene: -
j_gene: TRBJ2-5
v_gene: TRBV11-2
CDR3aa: CASSLDGADQETQYF
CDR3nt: TGTGCCAGCAGCTTAGATGGGGCGGACCAAGAGACCCAGTACTTC

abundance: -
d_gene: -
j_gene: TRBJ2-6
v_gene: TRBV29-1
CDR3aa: CSVGGLGANVLTF
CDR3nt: TGCAGCGTTGGAGGTCTCGGGGCCAACGTCCTGACTTTC

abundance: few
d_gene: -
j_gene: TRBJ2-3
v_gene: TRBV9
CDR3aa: CASSDSGRTTDTQYF
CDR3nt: TGTGCCAGCAGCGACTCCGGGAGAACAACAGATACGCAGTATTTT

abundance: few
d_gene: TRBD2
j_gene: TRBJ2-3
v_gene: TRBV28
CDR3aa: CASSFSGSADTQYF
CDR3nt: TGTGCCAGCAGTTTTAGCGGGAGTGCAGATACGCAGTATTTT

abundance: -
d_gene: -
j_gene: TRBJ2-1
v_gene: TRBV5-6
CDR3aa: CASSRPVGEQFF
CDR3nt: TGTGCCAGCAGCCGCCCGGTAGGTGAGCAGTTCTTC

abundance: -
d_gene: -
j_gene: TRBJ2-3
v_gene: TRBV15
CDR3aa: CATSRDRGPSDTQYF
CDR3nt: TGTGCCACCAGCAGAGACCGGGGGCCCAGCGATACGCAGTATTTT

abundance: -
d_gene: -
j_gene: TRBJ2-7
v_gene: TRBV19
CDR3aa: CASSILPSKSYEQYF
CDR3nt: TGTGCCAGTAGTATACTCCCCTCTAAGTCCTACGAGCAGTACTTC